What follows describes a single TCR beta chain. The antigen it binds to is not known. No base qualities exist here, and no much larger clone lies one base off it. The library was made by 5' RACE. The run used an Illumina HiSeq 2000. Template switching introduced a universal primer binding site; the final cDNA contained a unique molecular identifier, enabling accurate counting of TCR cDNA molecules. Specific primers in the conserved constant-segment region were used to synthesize first-strand cDNA for the TCR alpha and beta chains. To control for contamination, every cDNA library was double barcoded, receiving both a SMART-Mk sample barcode and Illumina barcodes. TruSeq adapter sequences, together with Illumina sample barcodes, were added in two successive PCR steps. The TCR alpha and beta cDNA libraries were sequenced on the Illumina HiSeq platform using custom primers. The original pipeline was this. MiGEC was used to process raw reads and extract unique molecular identifiers, and MiXCR was used to find CDR3 positions. Recombination models were inferred per individual with the repgenHMM and IGoR tools using an EM algorithm. Shared clonotypes were analyzed with the tcR package in R, and sharing was normalized by the product of cloneset sizes. To study raw recombination without the effects of thymic and clonal selection, out-of-frame nonproductive sequences were analyzed. TCRdb reworked the public reads: Q25 trimming with fastp, MiXCR clone assembly, productive beta chains retained. One record per CDR3 amino acid sequence lists the most common genes and DNA. These V and J calls rely on TCRdb rather than the paper's analysis. Counted in this sample were about 530,000 distinct CDR3 sequences; over 12% of them appeared once. Roughly 0.46% of the sample is taken by the ten largest.

The record originates from a study of identical twins (dated by TCRdb to about 2016). About the investigation overall: To test whether fetal clonotypes persist, this study deep-sequenced TCR alpha and beta repertoires from monozygotic twins, from unrelated adults of various ages, and from cord blood. Replicate twin experiments were performed at different times using different library preparation protocols to rule out contamination.

Every donor in the study was a healthy Caucasian. The twin cohort comprised three pairs of female monozygotic twins, all aged about 18 to 29 years. CD4+ and CD8+ T cell populations were isolated with positive isolation kits from Invitrogen. The full study reports these points: Out-of-frame TCR alpha sharing in monozygotic twins was systematically underestimated by recombination models, whereas sharing between unrelated individuals was in agreement with the recombination models. Because the same donors could not be followed over many years, the conclusions relied on cross-sectional statistical analysis. Zero-insertion analyses could be partly confounded by invariant T cells such as MAIT and iNKT, although diverse VJ usage argued against such confounding for most clonotypes. Excess twin sharing in beta out-of-frame sequences was weaker because fewer shared sequences lowered the signal-to-noise ratio. Abundant cord blood beta clonotypes had fewer insertions, young adult naive repertoires showed a similar but weaker trend, and memory repertoires showed no such trend. Compared with coincidental sharing between unrelated individuals, out-of-frame TCR alpha sequences shared between twins showed an excess of sequences with low generation probability.

Including cysteine and phenylalanine, the CDR3 has 12 amino acids. This entry keeps only the CDR3 DNA: 36 bases, framed from base 1. The V and J ends are trimmed by 5 bases and 3 bases, leaving 8 bases between them. As encoded in the germline V gene (reference sequence), CDR1 is SGHNT while CDR2 is YYREEE. These data also formed part of another study, on yellow fever vaccine responses in identical twins. The second study, in turn, reports: According to the authors, in identical twins the way T cells responded to vaccination appeared partly convergent and partly personalized. Focusing on identical twins, the study followed the T cell clones that responded to the vaccine, and did so with precision.

This clonotype originated in a woman under 30 in good health. The sequence joins TRBV5-4 to TRBJ2-5; the D region possibly corresponds to TRBD2 (5 bases align). Sample: CD4+ T cells sorted from blood. DNA sequence: TGTGCCAGCAGGAGGGAGAAAGAGACCCAGTACTTC. This yields the protein CASRREKETQYF.